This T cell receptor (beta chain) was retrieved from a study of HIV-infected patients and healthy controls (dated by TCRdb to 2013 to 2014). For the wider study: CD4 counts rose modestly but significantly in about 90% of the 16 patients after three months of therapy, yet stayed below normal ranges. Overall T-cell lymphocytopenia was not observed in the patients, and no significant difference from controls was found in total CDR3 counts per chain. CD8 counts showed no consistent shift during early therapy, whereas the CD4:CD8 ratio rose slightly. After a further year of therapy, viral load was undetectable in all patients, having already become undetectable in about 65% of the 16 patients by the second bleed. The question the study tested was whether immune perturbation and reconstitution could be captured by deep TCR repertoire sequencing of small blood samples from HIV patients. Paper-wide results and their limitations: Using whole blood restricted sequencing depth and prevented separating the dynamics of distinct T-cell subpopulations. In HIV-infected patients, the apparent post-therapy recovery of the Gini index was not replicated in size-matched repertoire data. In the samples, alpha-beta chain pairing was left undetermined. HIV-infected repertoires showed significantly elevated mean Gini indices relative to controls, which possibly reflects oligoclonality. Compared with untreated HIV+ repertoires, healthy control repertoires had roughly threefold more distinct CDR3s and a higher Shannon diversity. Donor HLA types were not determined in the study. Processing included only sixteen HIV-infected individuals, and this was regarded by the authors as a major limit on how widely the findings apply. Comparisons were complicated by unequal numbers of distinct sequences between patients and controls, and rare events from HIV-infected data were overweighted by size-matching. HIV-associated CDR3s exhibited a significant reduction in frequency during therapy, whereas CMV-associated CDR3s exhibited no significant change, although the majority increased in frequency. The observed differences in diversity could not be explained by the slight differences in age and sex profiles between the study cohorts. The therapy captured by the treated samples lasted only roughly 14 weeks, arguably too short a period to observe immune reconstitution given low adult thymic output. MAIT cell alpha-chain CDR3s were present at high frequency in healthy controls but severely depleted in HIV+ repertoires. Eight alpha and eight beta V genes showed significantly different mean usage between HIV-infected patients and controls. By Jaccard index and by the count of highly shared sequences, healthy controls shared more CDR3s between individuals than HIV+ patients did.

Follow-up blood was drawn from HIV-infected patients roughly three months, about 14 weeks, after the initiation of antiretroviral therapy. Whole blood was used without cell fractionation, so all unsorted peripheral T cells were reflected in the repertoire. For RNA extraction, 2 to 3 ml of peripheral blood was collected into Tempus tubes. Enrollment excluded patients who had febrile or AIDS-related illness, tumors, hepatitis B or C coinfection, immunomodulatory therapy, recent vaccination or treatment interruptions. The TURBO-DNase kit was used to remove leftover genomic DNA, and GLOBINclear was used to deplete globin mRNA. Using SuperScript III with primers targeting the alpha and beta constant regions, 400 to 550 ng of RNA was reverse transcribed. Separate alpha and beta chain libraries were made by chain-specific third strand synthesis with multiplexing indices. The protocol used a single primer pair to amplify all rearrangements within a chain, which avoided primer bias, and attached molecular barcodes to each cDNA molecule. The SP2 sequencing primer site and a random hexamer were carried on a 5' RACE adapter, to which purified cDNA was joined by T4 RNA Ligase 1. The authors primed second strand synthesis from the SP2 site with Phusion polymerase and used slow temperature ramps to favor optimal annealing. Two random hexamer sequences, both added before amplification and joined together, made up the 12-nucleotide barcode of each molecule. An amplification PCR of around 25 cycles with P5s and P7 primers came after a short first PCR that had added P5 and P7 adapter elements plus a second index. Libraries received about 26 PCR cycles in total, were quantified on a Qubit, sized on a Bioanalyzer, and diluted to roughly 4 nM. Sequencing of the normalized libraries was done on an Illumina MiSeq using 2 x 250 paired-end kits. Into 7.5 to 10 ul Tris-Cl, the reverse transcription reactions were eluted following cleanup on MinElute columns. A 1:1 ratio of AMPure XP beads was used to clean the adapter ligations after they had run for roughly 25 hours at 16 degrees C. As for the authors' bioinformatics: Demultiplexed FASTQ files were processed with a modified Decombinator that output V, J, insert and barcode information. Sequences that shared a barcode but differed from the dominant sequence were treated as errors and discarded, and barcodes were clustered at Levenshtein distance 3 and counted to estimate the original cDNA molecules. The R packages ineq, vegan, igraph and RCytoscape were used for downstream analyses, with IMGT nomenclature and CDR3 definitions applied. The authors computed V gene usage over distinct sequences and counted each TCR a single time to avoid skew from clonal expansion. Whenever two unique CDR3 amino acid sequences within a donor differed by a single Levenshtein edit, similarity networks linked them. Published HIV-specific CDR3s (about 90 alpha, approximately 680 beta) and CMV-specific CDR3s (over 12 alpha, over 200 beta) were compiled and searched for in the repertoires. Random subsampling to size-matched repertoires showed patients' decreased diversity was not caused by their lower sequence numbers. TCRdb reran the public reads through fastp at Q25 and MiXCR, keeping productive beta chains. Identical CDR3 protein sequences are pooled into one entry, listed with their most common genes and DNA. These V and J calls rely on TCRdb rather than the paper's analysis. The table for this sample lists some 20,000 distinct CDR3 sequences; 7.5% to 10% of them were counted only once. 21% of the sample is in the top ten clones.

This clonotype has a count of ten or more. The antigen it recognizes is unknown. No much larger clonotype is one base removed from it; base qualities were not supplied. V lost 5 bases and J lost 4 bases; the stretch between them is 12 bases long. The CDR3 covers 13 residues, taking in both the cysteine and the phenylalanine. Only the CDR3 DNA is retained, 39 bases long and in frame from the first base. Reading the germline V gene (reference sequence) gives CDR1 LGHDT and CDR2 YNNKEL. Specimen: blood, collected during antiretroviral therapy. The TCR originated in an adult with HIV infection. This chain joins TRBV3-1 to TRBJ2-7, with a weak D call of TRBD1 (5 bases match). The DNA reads TGTGCCAGCAGCGGGGCAGAACTTTACGAGCAGTACTTC. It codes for CASSGAELYEQYF.